This T cell receptor (beta chain) was recorded in a study of cytomegalovirus exposure and HLA in healthy donors. The primer mix had 60 Vbeta and 13 Jbeta primers. Sequencing was performed with immunoSEQ multiplex PCR; in TCRdb, only in-frame clones are kept and a portion is missing. The table gives tens of thousands of clones; the top ten clones make up approximately 1.1% of it. The length of the CDR3 is 16 residues. Germline CDR1 and CDR2: MDHEN and SYDVKM. V shed 4 bases, J shed 5 bases, and the junction held 14 bases outside the gene matches. Unrecorded immune exposure was likely among donors, who were nominally healthy when sampled.

This chain uses TRBV28 with TRBJ2-7; 7 nucleotides agree with TRBD1. Input material: PBMCs. This clonotype was obtained from a woman aged 35 to 49 in good health and CMV-seronegative. The CDR3 here is CASSSYTGATPHEQYF. The CDR3 bases are TGTGCCAGCAGTTCCTACACAGGGGCCACTCCCCACGAGCAGTACTTC.